This TCR beta chain was captured in a study of blood T cell repertoires in COVID-19. Study background: Whether acute or convalescent, the COVID-19 samples came from the United States, Italy and Spain. Sources were T cells, B-cell-depleted T cells, or PBMCs; the material itself was cDNA or gDNA.

As processed by the authors: Estimation of nucleated cell counts relied on the amplification of reference gene primers. TCRdb's copy holds only in-frame clones and misses some; the assay was immunoSEQ multiplex PCR. D and trimming come from the DNA, and the V and J calls and clone size come from that table. The sample has roughly 250,000 clones, 87% seen once. This CDR3 has 15 residues. The germline V gene encodes CDR1 LNHDA and CDR2 SQIVND (reference sequence). Trimming at V came to 5 bases and at J to 1 base, leaving 6 bases not matched to a gene. This sequence joins TRBV19 and TRBJ1-2; 8 nucleotides agree with TRBD1. The receptor's source is a man aged 55 to 70 who had recovered from COVID-19. The specimen was peripheral blood. CDR3 nucleotide sequence: TGTGCCAGTAGTCGCACAGGGGGTAATAACTATGGCTACACCTTC. Amino acids: CASSRTGGNNYGYTF.